What follows are 9 T cell receptor beta chains derived from one specimen sequenced in a study of T cell responses to AZD1222 COVID-19 vaccine. Assay: immunoSEQ multiplex PCR; the TCRdb copy retains only in-frame clones and omits some. The sample lists under 170,000 clones; 85% to 95% were seen once. The sequences come from peripheral blood, collected on day 0 of AZD1222 vaccination. These receptors were obtained from an adult in good health.

This chain connects TRBV10-3 to TRBJ2-3; TRBD2 agrees at 9 bases. The CDR3 extends over 16 amino acids. From germline, CDR1 is ENHRY and CDR2 SYGVKD. The V gene end was trimmed by 0 bases and the J gene end by 4 bases; junction bases not matched to a gene: 5. Here the CDR3 DNA reads TGTGCCATCAGTGAGTCGCCGCGGGGGGGCGCAGATACGCAGTATTTT. It translates to CAISESPRGGADTQYF.

This chain uses TRBV5-4 with TRBJ1-2, with 9 bases that match TRBD1. The CDR3 has 15 residues. Germline CDR1 is SGHNT and CDR2 is YYREEE (reference sequence). With V trimmed by 4 bases and J by 0 bases, 4 bases remained unmatched. DNA of the CDR3: TGTGCCAGCAGCCCCGGGACAGGGACTAACTATGGCTACACCTTC. Protein product: CASSPGTGTNYGYTF.

This rearrangement joins TRBV4-1 to TRBJ1-2; 7 bases fit TRBD1. Looked up from germline, CDR1 is MGHRA and CDR2 is YSYEKL. The junction had 3 bases not matched to a gene; V was cut back by 2 bases and J by 0 bases. The CDR3 length is 15 residues. The chain's CDR3 is CASSQTGATNYGYTF. The CDR3 nucleotides read TGCGCCAGCAGCCAAACAGGGGCCACTAACTATGGCTACACCTTC.

The chain has TRBV6-5 and TRBJ1-1; D perhaps matches TRBD1 (5 bases). This CDR3 region has 13 residues. V gave up 6 bases and J gave up 0 bases, with 8 bases separating them. CDR1 and CDR2 (germline): MNHEY, SVGAGI. Written as DNA, the CDR3 is TGTGCCAGCAGGCAGGGCGTGAACACTGAAGCTTTCTTT. Translated: CASRQGVNTEAFF.

The rearrangement joins TRBV6-5 to TRBJ2-1; 12 bases are a match to TRBD2. The CDR3 spans 14 residues. Trimming removed 11 bases from V and 1 base from J; junction bases left unmatched: 3. Germline V gene lookup returns CDR1 MNHEY and CDR2 SVGAGI. The CDR3 DNA follows: TGTGCCTGCGGGACTAGCGGGTCCTACAATGAGCAGTTCTTC. This codes for CACGTSGSYNEQFF.

The rearrangement uses TRBV5-6 and TRBJ2-3, with 12 nucleotides matching TRBD1. Germline lookup yields CDR1 SGHDT and CDR2 YYEEEE. V gave up 4 bases and J gave up 4 bases; unmatched junction bases: 4. The CDR3 is 15 residues long. The CDR3: CASSPGQGAADTQYF. CDR3 coding DNA: TGTGCCAGCAGCCCGGGACAGGGGGCCGCAGATACGCAGTATTTT.

The genes are TRBV5-4 and TRBJ1-1; D is perhaps TRBD1 (6 bases). Germline values: CDR1 SGHNT, CDR2 YYREEE (reference sequence). With 0 bases removed from V and 5 bases from J, the gap between germline ends came to 11 bases. CDR3 length: 14 residues. The DNA for the CDR3 is TGTGCCAGCAGCTTGGGGGCAGGGGAGACTGAAGCTTTCTTT. This codes for CASSLGAGETEAFF. Together with reference TRBV5-4 and TRBJ1-1, the CDR3 gives the full variable domain: ETGVTQSPTHLIKTRGQQVTLRCSSQSGHNTVSWYQQALGQGPQFIFQYYREEENGRGNFPPRFSGLQFPNYSSELNVNALELDDSALYLCASSLGAGETEAFFGQGTRLTVV.

The chain has TRBV19 and TRBJ1-1; 7 bases are a match to TRBD1. The V gene's germline CDR1 is LNHDA and CDR2 SQIVND (reference sequence). The V and J ends lost 4 bases and 1 base, in that order; junction bases with no gene match: 6. This CDR3 spans 15 amino acids. The chain's CDR3 is CASSTGDSSNTEAFF. The CDR3 DNA reads TGTGCCAGTAGTACCGGGGACAGTTCGAACACTGAAGCTTTCTTT.

The CDR3 spells CASSRAVEKGEKLFF. DNA of the CDR3: TGTGCCAGCAGCCGGGCAGTAGAGAAGGGGGAAAAACTGTTTTTT. This chain connects TRBV7-9 to TRBJ1-4, with D maybe TRBD1 (5 bases). The CDR3 is 15 amino acids. The V gene's germline CDR1 is SEHNR and CDR2 FQNEAQ (reference sequence). V was clipped by 5 bases and J by 8 bases, with 18 bases between them.